These T cell receptor beta chains were read from a single sample in a study of T cells in localized non-small cell lung cancer. Libraries were prepared by immunoSEQ multiplex PCR; TCRdb keeps only in-frame clonotypes and omits some of them. The data contain about 40,000 clones, about four fifths of them seen just once; the ten biggest clones take up less than 9.5%. The source material was peripheral blood mononuclear cells, sampled before any cancer treatment. These receptors came from a male donor aged 60 or older with stage II lung adenocarcinoma. The CDR3 runs from the conserved cysteine through the conserved F or W. A D gene is named only where the DNA matches it firmly. Clone size is stated in some rows and not others, as once, few, many or a class when expanded.

CASSYSGTTEAFF,TGTGCCAGCAGCTATTCCGGGACAACTGAAGCTTTCTTT,TRBV27,NA,NA,TRBJ1-1
CASRPPNSYEQYF,TGTGCCAGCCGTCCCCCCAACTCCTACGAGCAGTACTTC,TRBV7-9,NA,NA,TRBJ2-7
CASSPGQNTEAFF,TGTGCCAGCTCCCCGGGGCAGAACACTGAAGCTTTCTTT,TRBV11-2,NA,medium-sized,TRBJ1-1
CASSGGVAGELFF,TGTGCTAGTTCCGGAGGGGTTGCCGGGGAGCTGTTTTTT,TRBV12-5,NA,few,TRBJ2-2
CASLITQGAHGYTF,TGTGCCAGCCTCATAACCCAGGGGGCCCATGGCTACACCTTC,TRBV28,TRBD1,NA,TRBJ1-2
CASSRDWTEAFF,TGTGCCAGTAGTAGAGACTGGACTGAAGCTTTCTTT,TRBV19,NA,NA,TRBJ1-1
CASSLIQGPNYGYTF,TGCGCCAGCAGCCTGATACAGGGGCCTAACTATGGCTACACCTTC,TRBV5-1,TRBD1,NA,TRBJ1-2
CASSFTNEQFF,TGTGCCAGCAGCTTCACCAATGAGCAGTTCTTC,TRBV5-4,NA,few,TRBJ2-1
CASSSLGKQGVEQFF,TGTGCCAGCAGTTCCTTGGGTAAACAGGGGGTTGAGCAGTTCTTC,TRBV28,TRBD1,medium-sized,TRBJ2-1
CASSLSLSEAFF,TGTGCCAGCAGCTTATCGTTATCTGAAGCTTTCTTT,TRBV7-9,NA,NA,TRBJ1-1
CASSLVGQSKNTEAFF,TGCGCCAGCAGCTTGGTGGGACAGAGTAAGAACACTGAAGCTTTCTTT,TRBV5-1,TRBD1,NA,TRBJ1-1
CASSYGRSEKLFF,TGTGCCAGCAGTTACGGGCGGAGTGAAAAACTGTTTTTT,TRBV6-5,NA,few,TRBJ1-4
CASSYSIGPNEQFF,TGTGCCAGCAGTTACTCGATAGGGCCTAATGAGCAGTTCTTC,TRBV6-6,NA,NA,TRBJ2-1
CASSYKAETQYF,TGTGCCAGCAGTTACAAGGCAGAGACCCAGTACTTC,TRBV6-6,NA,NA,TRBJ2-5
CASRDSGIALVEAFF,TGTGCCAGCAGGGATTCCGGGATCGCTTTAGTCGAAGCTTTCTTT,TRBV11-1,NA,few,TRBJ1-1
CASSWAISTEAFF,TGTGCCAGCAGTTGGGCCATCTCCACTGAAGCTTTCTTT,TRBV6-5,NA,NA,TRBJ1-1
CASSRSGKNQPQHF,TGTGCCAGCAGCCGCTCGGGGAAAAATCAGCCCCAGCATTTT,TRBV28,NA,NA,TRBJ1-5
CASSHGGGFYGYTF,TGTGCCAGCAGCCATGGGGGAGGCTTCTATGGCTACACCTTC,TRBV28,NA,NA,TRBJ1-2
CASSLGLREQYF,TGTGCCAGCAGCTTGGGACTCCGGGAGCAGTACTTC,TRBV5-8,NA,NA,TRBJ2-7
CAWSPSGKETQYF,TGTGCCTGGAGTCCTAGCGGGAAAGAGACCCAGTACTTC,TRBV30,TRBD2,NA,TRBJ2-5
CASSLAGETDNEQFF,TGTGCCAGCAGTTTAGCAGGGGAGACCGACAATGAGCAGTTCTTC,TRBV28,NA,NA,TRBJ2-1
CASSPDRAHSYEQYF,TGCGCCAGCAGCCCGGACAGGGCCCATTCCTACGAGCAGTACTTC,TRBV5-1,TRBD1,NA,TRBJ2-7
CASSPNGGVQDF,TGTGCCAGCAGCCCAAATGGGGGTGTTCAAGACTTC,TRBV14,NA,NA,TRBJ2-7
CASSLKGSTEAFF,TGTGCCAGCAGCTTAAAGGGCTCCACTGAAGCTTTCTTT,TRBV11-2,NA,once,TRBJ1-1
CASSPLGAGEKLFF,TGTGCCAGCAGCCCCTTGGGGGCAGGGGAAAAACTGTTTTTT,TRBV6-5,NA,once,TRBJ1-4
CASSNLGTVINYGYTF,TGTGCCAGCAGCAATCTCGGGACCGTGATTAACTATGGCTACACCTTC,TRBV28,NA,NA,TRBJ1-2
CAWRGWTVSGANVLTF,TGTGCCTGGAGGGGATGGACAGTCTCTGGGGCCAACGTCCTGACTTTC,TRBV30,NA,NA,TRBJ2-6